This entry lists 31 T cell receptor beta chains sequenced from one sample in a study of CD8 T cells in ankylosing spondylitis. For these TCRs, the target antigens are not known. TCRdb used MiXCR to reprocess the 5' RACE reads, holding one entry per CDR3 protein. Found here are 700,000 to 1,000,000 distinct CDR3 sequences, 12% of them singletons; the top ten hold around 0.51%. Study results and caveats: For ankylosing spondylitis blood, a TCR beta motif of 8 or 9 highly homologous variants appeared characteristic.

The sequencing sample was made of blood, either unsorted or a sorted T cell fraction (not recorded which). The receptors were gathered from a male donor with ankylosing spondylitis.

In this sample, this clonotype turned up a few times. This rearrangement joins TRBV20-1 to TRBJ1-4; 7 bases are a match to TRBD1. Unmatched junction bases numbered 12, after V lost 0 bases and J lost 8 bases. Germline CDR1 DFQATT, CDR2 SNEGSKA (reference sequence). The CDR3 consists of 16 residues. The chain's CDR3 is CSARDYLQGKREKLFF. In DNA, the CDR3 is TGCAGTGCTAGAGATTACTTACAGGGGAAGAGGGAAAAACTGTTTTTT.

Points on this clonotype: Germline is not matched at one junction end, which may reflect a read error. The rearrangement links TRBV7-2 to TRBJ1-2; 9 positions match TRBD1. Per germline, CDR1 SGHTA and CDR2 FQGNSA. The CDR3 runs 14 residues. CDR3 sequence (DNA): TGCGCCAGCAGCCCCAAGACAGGGGGCTATGGCTACACCTTC. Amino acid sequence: CASSPKTGGYGYTF.

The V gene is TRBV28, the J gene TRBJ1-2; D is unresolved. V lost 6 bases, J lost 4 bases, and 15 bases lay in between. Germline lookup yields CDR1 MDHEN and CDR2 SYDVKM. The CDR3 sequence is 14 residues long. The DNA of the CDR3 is TGTGCCAGCAGCTCCGGGCCCGTAACCTATGGCTACACCTTC. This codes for CASSSGPVTYGYTF.

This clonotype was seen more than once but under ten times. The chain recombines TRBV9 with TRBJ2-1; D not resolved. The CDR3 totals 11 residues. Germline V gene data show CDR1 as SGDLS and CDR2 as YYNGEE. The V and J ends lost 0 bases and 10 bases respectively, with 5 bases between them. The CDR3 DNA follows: TGTGCCAGCAGCGTAGGTGTCGAGCAGTTCTTC. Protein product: CASSVGVEQFF.

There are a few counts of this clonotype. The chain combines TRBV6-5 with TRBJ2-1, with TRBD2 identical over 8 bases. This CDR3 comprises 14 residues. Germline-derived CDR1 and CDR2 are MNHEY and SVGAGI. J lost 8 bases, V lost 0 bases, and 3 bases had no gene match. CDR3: CASSYSTSVDEQFF. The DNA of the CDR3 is TGTGCCAGCAGTTACTCGACTAGCGTGGATGAGCAGTTCTTC.

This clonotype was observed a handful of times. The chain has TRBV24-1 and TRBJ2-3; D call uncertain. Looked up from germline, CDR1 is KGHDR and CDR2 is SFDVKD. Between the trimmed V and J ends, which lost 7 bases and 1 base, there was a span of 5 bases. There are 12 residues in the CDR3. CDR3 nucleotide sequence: TGTGCCACCAGCCAGGGCACAGATACGCAGTATTTT. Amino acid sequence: CATSQGTDTQYF.

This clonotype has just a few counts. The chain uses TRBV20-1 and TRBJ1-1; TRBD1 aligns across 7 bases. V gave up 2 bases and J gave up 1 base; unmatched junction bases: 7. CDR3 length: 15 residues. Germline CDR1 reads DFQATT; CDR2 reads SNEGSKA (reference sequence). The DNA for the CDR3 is TGCAGTGCTAGATGGGCAGGGGGTCGGAACACTGAAGCTTTCTTT. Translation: CSARWAGGRNTEAFF.

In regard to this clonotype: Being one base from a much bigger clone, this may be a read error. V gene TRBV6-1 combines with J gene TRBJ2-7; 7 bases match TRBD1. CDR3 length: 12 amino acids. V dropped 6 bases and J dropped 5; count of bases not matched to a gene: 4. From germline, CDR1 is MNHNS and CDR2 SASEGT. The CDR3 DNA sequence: TGTGCCAGCAGATTCGACAGGGACGAGCAGTACTTC. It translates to CASRFDRDEQYF.

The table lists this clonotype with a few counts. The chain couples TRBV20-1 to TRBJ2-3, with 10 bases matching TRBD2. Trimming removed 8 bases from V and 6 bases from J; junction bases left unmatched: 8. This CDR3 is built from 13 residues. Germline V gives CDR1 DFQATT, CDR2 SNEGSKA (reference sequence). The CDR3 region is CSPLAGDRDTQYF. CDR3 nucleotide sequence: TGCAGTCCTCTAGCGGGGGACAGGGATACGCAGTATTTT.

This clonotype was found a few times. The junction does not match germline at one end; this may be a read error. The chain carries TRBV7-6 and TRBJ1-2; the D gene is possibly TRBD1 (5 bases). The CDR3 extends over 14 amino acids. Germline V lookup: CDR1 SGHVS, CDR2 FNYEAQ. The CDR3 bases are TGTGCCAGCAGCATCACCGCGTGGGACTCCCTACAGGCCTTC. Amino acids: CASSITAWDSLQAF.

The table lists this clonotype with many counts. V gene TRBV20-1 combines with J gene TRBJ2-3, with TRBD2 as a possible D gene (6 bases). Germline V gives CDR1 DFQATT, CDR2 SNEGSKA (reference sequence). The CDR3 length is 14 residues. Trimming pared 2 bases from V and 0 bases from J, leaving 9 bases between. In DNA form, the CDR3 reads TGCAGTGCTAGACGCCTAGCGAGCACAGATACGCAGTATTTT. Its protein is CSARRLASTDTQYF.

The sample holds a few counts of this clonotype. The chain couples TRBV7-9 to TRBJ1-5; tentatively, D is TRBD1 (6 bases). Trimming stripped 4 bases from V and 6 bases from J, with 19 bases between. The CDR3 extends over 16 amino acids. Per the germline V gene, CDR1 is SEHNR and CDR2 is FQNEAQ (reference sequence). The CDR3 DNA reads TGTGCCAGCAGCTCGGATACAGGGAAAGCTCGTCAGCCCCAGCATTTT. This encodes CASSSDTGKARQPQHF.

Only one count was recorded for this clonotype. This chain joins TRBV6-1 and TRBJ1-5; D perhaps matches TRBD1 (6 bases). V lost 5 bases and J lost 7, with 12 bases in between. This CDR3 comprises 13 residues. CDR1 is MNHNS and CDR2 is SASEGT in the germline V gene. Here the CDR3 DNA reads TGTGCCAGCAGTACCAAGGACAGCCAGCCCCAGCATTTT. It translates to CASSTKDSQPQHF.

The CDR3 DNA follows: TGTGCCAGCAGCCAACCGACTAGCGGGAGGGGTGAGCAGTTCTTC. Its protein product is CASSQPTSGRGEQFF. The V and J genes are TRBV4-2 and TRBJ2-1; 14 positions match TRBD2. CDR1 LGHNA and CDR2 YNFKEQ come from the germline V gene. J lost 9 bases, V lost 2 bases, and 3 bases had no gene match. The CDR3 runs 15 residues.

The CDR3 is CATSAKGRQETQYF. The CDR3 coding sequence is TGTGCCACCAGTGCCAAGGGCAGACAAGAGACCCAGTACTTC. The gene calls are TRBV24-1 and TRBJ2-5; D is unresolved. V shed 5 bases and J shed 2 bases, with 11 bases lying between them. CDR3 size: 14 residues. CDR1 is KGHDR and CDR2 is SFDVKD in the germline V gene.

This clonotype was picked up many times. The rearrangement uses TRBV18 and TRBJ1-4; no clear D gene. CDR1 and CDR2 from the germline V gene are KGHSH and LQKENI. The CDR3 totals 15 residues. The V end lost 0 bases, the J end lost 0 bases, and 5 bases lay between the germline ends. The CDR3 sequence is CASSPPGSTNEKLFF. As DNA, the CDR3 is TGTGCCAGCTCACCACCGGGATCAACTAATGAAAAACTGTTTTTT.

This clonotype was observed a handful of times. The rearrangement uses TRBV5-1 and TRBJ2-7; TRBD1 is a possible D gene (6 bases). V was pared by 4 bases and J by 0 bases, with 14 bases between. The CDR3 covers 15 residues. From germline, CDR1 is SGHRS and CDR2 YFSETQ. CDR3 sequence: CASSPGQRNSYEQYF. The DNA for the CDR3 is TGCGCCAGCAGCCCCGGACAGCGTAACTCCTACGAGCAGTACTTC. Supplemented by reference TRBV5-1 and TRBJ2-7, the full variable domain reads KAGVTQTPRYLIKTRGQQVTLSCSPISGHRSVSWYQQTPGQGLQFLFEYFSETQRNKGNFPGRFSGRQFSNSRSEMNVSTLELGDSALYLCASSPGQRNSYEQYFGPGTRLTVT.

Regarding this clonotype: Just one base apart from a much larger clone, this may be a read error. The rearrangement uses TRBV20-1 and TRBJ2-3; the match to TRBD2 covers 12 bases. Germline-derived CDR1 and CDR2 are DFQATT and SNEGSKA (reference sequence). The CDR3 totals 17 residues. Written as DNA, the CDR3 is TGCTGTGCTAGGCCTGGACTAGCGGGGAAGAGCACAGATACGCAGTATTTT. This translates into CCARPGLAGKSTDTQYF.

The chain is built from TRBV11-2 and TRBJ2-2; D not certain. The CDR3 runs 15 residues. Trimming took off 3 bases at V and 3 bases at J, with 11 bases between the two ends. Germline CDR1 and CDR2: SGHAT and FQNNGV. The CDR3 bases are TGTGCCAGCAGCTTCATATCAGTGGACACCGGGGAGCTGTTTTTT. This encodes CASSFISVDTGELFF.

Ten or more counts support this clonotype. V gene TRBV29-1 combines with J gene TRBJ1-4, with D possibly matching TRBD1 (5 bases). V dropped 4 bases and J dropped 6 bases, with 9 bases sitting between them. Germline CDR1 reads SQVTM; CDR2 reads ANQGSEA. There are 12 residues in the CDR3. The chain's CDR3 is CSVVGTDEKLFF. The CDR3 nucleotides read TGCAGCGTTGTGGGGACGGATGAAAAACTGTTTTTT.

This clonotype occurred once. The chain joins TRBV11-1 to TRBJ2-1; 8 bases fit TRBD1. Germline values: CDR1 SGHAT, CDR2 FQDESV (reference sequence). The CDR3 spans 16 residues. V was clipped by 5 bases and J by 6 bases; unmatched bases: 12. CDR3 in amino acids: CASSAFPGGRVNEQFF. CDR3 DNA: TGTGCCAGCAGCGCCTTCCCAGGGGGCCGGGTCAATGAGCAGTTCTTC.

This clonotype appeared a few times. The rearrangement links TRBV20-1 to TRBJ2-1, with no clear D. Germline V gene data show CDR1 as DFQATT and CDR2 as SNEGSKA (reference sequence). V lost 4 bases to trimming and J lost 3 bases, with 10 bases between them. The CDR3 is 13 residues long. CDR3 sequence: CSAMVRSYNEQFF. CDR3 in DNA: TGCAGTGCTATGGTCCGTAGCTACAATGAGCAGTTCTTC.

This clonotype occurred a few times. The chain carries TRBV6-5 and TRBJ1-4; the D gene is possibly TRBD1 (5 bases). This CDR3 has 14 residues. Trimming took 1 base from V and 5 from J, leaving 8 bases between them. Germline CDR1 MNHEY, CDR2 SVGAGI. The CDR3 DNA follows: TGTGCCAGCAGTTACTATGGGGGAAATGAAAAACTGTTTTTT. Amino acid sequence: CASSYYGGNEKLFF.

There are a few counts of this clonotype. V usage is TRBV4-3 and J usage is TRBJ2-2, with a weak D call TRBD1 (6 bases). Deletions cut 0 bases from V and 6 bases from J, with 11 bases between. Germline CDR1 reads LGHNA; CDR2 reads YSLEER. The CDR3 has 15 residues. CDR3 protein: CASSQEAGAAGELFF. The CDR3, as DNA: TGCGCCAGCAGCCAAGAGGCAGGGGCGGCCGGGGAGCTGTTTTTT.

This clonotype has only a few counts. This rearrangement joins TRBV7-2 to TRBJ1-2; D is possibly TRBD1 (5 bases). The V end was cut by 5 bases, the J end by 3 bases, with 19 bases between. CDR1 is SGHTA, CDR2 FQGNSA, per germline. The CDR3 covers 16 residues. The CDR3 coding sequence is TGTGCCAGCAGCCCCTCCCCGCGATTGGGGGACTATGGCTACACCTTC. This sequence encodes CASSPSPRLGDYGYTF.

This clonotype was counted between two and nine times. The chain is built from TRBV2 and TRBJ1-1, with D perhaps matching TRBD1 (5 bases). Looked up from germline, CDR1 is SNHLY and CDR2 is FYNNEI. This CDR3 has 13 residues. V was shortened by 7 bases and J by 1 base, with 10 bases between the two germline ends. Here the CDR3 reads CASKGPTNTEAFF. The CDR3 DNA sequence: TGTGCCAGCAAGGGACCGACGAACACTGAAGCTTTCTTT.

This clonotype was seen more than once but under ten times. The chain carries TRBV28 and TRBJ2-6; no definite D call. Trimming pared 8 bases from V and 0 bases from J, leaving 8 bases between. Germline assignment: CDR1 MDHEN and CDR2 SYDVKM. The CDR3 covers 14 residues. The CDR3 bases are TGTGCCAGCCAGGTCTCCTCTGGGGCCAACGTCCTGACTTTC. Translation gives CASQVSSGANVLTF.

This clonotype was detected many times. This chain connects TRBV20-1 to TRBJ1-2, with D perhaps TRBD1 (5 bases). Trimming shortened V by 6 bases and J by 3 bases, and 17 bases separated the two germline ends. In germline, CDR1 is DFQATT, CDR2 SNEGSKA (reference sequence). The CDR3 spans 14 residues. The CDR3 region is CSAHAPTDYYGYTF. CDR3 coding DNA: TGCAGTGCCCACGCACCGACAGATTACTATGGCTACACCTTC.

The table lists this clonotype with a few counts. CDR3 region: CASSPSPRGGANVLTF. CDR3 DNA sequence: TGTGCCAGCTCACCCTCGCCTAGGGGTGGGGCCAACGTCCTGACTTTC. The chain joins TRBV18 to TRBJ2-6; D may be TRBD1 (5 bases). Germline CDR1 KGHSH, CDR2 LQKENI. V was pared by 3 bases and J by 3 bases, with 12 bases between. CDR3 length: 16 residues.

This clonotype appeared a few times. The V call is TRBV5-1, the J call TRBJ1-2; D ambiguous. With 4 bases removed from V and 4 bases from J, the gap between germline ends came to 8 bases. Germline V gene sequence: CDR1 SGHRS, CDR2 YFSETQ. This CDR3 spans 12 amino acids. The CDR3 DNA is TGCGCCAGCAGCGCCAGCTTCTATGGCTACACCTTC. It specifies CASSASFYGYTF.

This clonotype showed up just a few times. DNA for the CDR3: TGCGCCAGCAGCTTGGAGAGGACGCAGTATTTT. Its translation is CASSLERTQYF. The chain recombines TRBV5-1 with TRBJ2-3; no definite D call. The V gene's germline CDR1 is SGHRS and CDR2 YFSETQ. The V and J ends lost 0 bases and 9 bases respectively, with 5 bases between them. The CDR3 sequence is 11 residues long.